These 19 T cell receptor beta chains came from one sample sequenced in a study of T cells and copy number aberrations in small-cell lung cancer. This table comes from immunoSEQ multiplex PCR, and its TCRdb copy is limited to in-frame clones, with some not included. The table has some 6,300 clones, 70% to 80% seen once. Source material: tumor tissue. The receptor set was obtained from a man aged 50-60 years with small cell lung cancer.

V and J are TRBV5-5 and TRBJ2-5; 11 bases align to TRBD2. The V gene's germline CDR1 is SGHKS and CDR2 YYEKEE (reference sequence). Trimming at V came to 5 bases and at J to 2 bases, leaving 5 bases not matched to a gene. The CDR3 has 15 residues. CDR3 coding DNA: TGTGCCAGCAGTAGACTAGCGGGGCTGCAAGAGACCCAGTACTTC. This sequence encodes CASSRLAGLQETQYF.

The V call is TRBV21-1, the J call TRBJ2-7; TRBD1 is the table's D call, not checked against the DNA. TRBV21-1 is an annotated pseudogene. The CDR3 runs to 19 residues. In DNA form, the CDR3 reads TGTGCCAGCAGCGGGCCGTATGAAAATAGGACAGGGAACTCCTACGAGCAGTACTTC. Amino acid sequence: CASSGPYENRTGNSYEQYF.

The V call is TRBV10-1, the J call TRBJ1-1; 7 positions match TRBD1. V dropped 0 bases and J dropped 10; count of bases not matched to a gene: 2. The CDR3 extends over 12 amino acids. Germline values: CDR1 WNHNN, CDR2 SYGVQD (reference sequence). This chain's CDR3 is CASSESRQGAFF. The CDR3 nucleotides are TGCGCCAGCAGTGAGTCGCGACAGGGAGCTTTCTTT.

By share of the sample, this clone is large. Mismatch with germline at one junction end may stem from a read error. The chain carries TRBV12-5 and TRBJ2-5; 7 bases agree with TRBD2. The CDR3 runs 16 residues. In germline, CDR1 is LGHNT, CDR2 FRNRAP. CDR3 in DNA: TGTGCTAGTGCTTTGGGCGGGAGCGGTTTGGCAGAGACCCAGTACTTC. Its translation is CASALGGSGLAETQYF.

The genes are TRBV7-2 and TRBJ2-1; the match to TRBD2 covers 7 bases. This CDR3 contains 14 residues. J was trimmed by 15 bases and V by 3 bases; bases with no gene match: 14. Germline V gene sequence: CDR1 SGHTA, CDR2 FQGNSA. The DNA of the CDR3 is TGTGCCAGCAGCTTGGATGCTAGCGGTCCCGAGGGGTTCTTC. Protein product: CASSLDASGPEGFF.

The chain has TRBV30 and TRBJ2-5; no clear D gene. The CDR3 totals 14 residues. The germline V and J ends were trimmed by 2 bases and 1 base, with 11 bases remaining between them. Germline CDR1 GTSNPN, CDR2 SVGIG (reference sequence). CDR3 nucleotide sequence: TGTGCCTGGAGTCTTCCGGCGGCCCAAGAGACCCAGTACTTC. Protein product: CAWSLPAAQETQYF.

The rearrangement links TRBV6-5 to TRBJ2-1; 8 positions agree with TRBD1. V gave up 6 bases and J gave up 3 bases; unmatched junction bases: 4. CDR3 size: 14 residues. Germline V gene sequence: CDR1 MNHEY, CDR2 SVGAGI. The chain's CDR3 is CASRGQVSYNEQFF. Written as DNA, the CDR3 is TGTGCCAGCAGGGGACAGGTGAGCTACAATGAGCAGTTCTTC.

This chain uses TRBV11-2 with TRBJ1-4, with no clear D. This CDR3 comprises 15 residues. The V end was cut by 0 bases, the J end by 5 bases, with 10 bases between. Per the germline V gene, CDR1 is SGHAT and CDR2 is FQNNGV. CDR3 in amino acids: CASSLDMGSNEKLFF. As DNA, the CDR3 is TGTGCCAGCAGCTTAGATATGGGCTCGAATGAAAAACTGTTTTTT.

The rearrangement links TRBV5-1 to TRBJ1-1; D is ambiguous. There are 11 residues in the CDR3. The V gene's germline CDR1 is SGHRS and CDR2 YFSETQ. The germline V and J ends were trimmed by 5 bases and 1 base, with 3 bases remaining between them. CDR3 region: CASRQNTEAFF. CDR3 DNA: TGCGCCAGCAGACAGAACACTGAAGCTTTCTTT.

The chain couples TRBV28 to TRBJ2-1, with a weak D call TRBD2 (5 bases). Between the trimmed V and J ends, which lost 0 bases and 4 bases, there was a span of 7 bases. This CDR3 is built from 14 residues. Germline values: CDR1 MDHEN, CDR2 SYDVKM. The CDR3 protein is CASSLWDSYNEQFF. The CDR3, as DNA: TGTGCCAGCAGTTTATGGGACTCTTACAATGAGCAGTTCTTC. Full variable domain (missing parts from reference TRBV28 and TRBJ2-1): DVKVTQSSRYLVKRTGEKVFLECVQDMDHENMFWYRQDPGLGLRLIYFSYDVKMKEKGDIPEGYSVSREKKERFSLILESASTNQTSMYLCASSLWDSYNEQFFGPGTRLTVL.

This chain connects TRBV5-4 to TRBJ2-1; D is possibly TRBD1 (6 bases). Trimming cost V 2 bases and J 4 bases, with 13 bases left between them. There are 15 residues in the CDR3. Germline lookup yields CDR1 SGHNT and CDR2 YYREEE (reference sequence). The CDR3: CASSLQGRKYNEQFF. CDR3 DNA: TGTGCCAGCAGCTTACAGGGAAGAAAGTACAATGAGCAGTTCTTC.

V is TRBV5-6 and J is TRBJ2-1; 7 bases match TRBD1. CDR3 size: 16 residues. The junction had 10 bases not matched to a gene; V was cut back by 2 bases and J by 5 bases. The V gene's germline CDR1 is SGHDT and CDR2 YYEEEE. CDR3 in DNA: TGTGCCAGCAGCTTCCCCCTTAACACAGGGGACAATGAGCAGTTCTTC. Its protein product is CASSFPLNTGDNEQFF.

J is TRBJ1-1 and V is TRBV6-6; D uncertain. V dropped 3 bases and J dropped 2 bases, with 7 bases sitting between them. Germline lookup yields CDR1 MNHNY and CDR2 SVGAGI (reference sequence). This CDR3 has 13 residues. CDR3 bases: TGTGCCAGCAGTTATAGGGCAAACACTGAAGCTTTCTTT. It is translated as CASSYRANTEAFF.

This chain uses TRBV5-1 with TRBJ1-1; TRBD1 might be the D (5 bases). The CDR3 covers 15 residues. CDR1 is SGHRS, CDR2 YFSETQ, per germline. Deletions cut 2 bases from V and 1 base from J, with 12 bases between. CDR3 nucleotide sequence: TGCGCCAGCAGCTTTCAGGGATCAAGGAACACTGAAGCTTTCTTT. Translation gives CASSFQGSRNTEAFF.

Points on this clone: This same CDR3 is encoded by further DNA sequences in the sample. The rearrangement joins TRBV7-8 to TRBJ2-7, with 7 positions matching TRBD1. In germline, CDR1 is SGHVS, CDR2 FQNEAQ. This CDR3 spans 14 amino acids. The trim removed 1 base at V and 4 bases at J, leaving 4 bases unmatched. In DNA, the CDR3 is TGTGCCAGCAGCTTAGAACAGGGGTCATACGAGCAGTACTTC. The encoded protein is CASSLEQGSYEQYF.

This chain joins TRBV6-1 and TRBJ2-1; TRBD1 aligns across 8 bases. V lost 5 bases, J lost 9 bases, and 12 bases stayed unmatched. The length of the CDR3 is 15 residues. Germline CDR1 reads MNHNS; CDR2 reads SASEGT. Here the CDR3 DNA reads TGTGCCAGCAGTTTACCGGGACAGGCCGGGAGTGAGCAGTTCTTC. Protein product: CASSLPGQAGSEQFF.

Only a few counts were recorded for this clone. The gene calls are TRBV29-1 and TRBJ2-1, with no clear D. Trimming stripped 7 bases from V and 4 bases from J, with 8 bases between. Germline CDR1 is SQVTM and CDR2 is ANQGSEA. The CDR3 extends over 11 amino acids. CDR3 bases: TGCAGCGCCGAAACTTACAATGAGCAGTTCTTC. Protein: CSAETYNEQFF.

V usage is TRBV7-2 and J usage is TRBJ2-7; D uncertain. Germline assignment: CDR1 SGHTA and CDR2 FQGNSA. V dropped 3 bases and J dropped 3 bases, with 6 bases sitting between them. This CDR3 comprises 12 residues. In DNA, the CDR3 is TGTGCCAGCAGCTTCCCCTTCTACGAGCAGTACTTC. Amino acid sequence: CASSFPFYEQYF.

The J gene is TRBJ2-7, the V gene TRBV5-1; a weak D match, TRBD1 (6 bases). Trimming cost V 4 bases and J 5 bases, with 16 bases left between them. Germline V CDR1 and CDR2: SGHRS, YFSETQ. This CDR3 contains 14 residues. CDR3 region: CASSTDSLVDEQYF. In DNA form, the CDR3 reads TGCGCCAGCAGCACGGACAGTCTCGTAGACGAGCAGTACTTC.